This T cell receptor beta chain was sequenced in a study of T cell responses to AZD1222 COVID-19 vaccine. The assay was immunoSEQ multiplex PCR, and TCRdb's table has in-frame clones only and misses some. The sample has some 130,000 clones; nearly 95% are singletons. V was clipped by 5 bases and J by 3 bases; unmatched bases: 12. CDR3 length: 16 residues. Germline V CDR1 and CDR2: LNHDA, SQIVND (reference sequence). The V gene is TRBV19, the J gene TRBJ2-7, with 8 bases fitting TRBD2. This sequence originates from an adult in good health. The sequences come from peripheral blood, collected on day 0 of AZD1222 vaccination. CDR3 sequence reads: CASSLTFRTSFYEQYF. The DNA of the CDR3 is TGTGCCAGTAGTCTAACCTTCAGGACTAGCTTCTACGAGCAGTACTTC. Drawing the rest from reference TRBV19 and TRBJ2-7, the complete variable domain is DGGITQSPKYLFRKEGQNVTLSCEQNLNHDAMYWYRQDPGQGLRLIYYSQIVNDFQKGDIAEGYSVSREKKESFPLTVTSAQKNPTAFYLCASSLTFRTSFYEQYFGPGTRLTVT.